A selection of T cell receptor beta chains follows, all from one sample in a study of T-cell memory formation after mild COVID-19. TCRdb re-derived calls from the 5' RACE reads in MiXCR, one entry per CDR3 protein. The repertoire holds just over 200,000 distinct CDR3 sequences, with over 9.5% as singletons. Sequencing was performed on PBMCs or a T cell subset sorted from them (not recorded which). All receptors come from a man aged 18-30 years who had mild COVID-19 (a few samples of this study predate the infection). Cell type and time point are not known. CDR3s include the opening cysteine and the closing phenylalanine or tryptophan. A D gene is named only where the DNA matches it firmly. Clone size is stated in some rows and not others, as once, few, many or a class when expanded.

D	V	size	J	DNA	CDR3
-	TRBV20-1	-	TRBJ2-3	TGCAGTGCTCCTAGGGGTTTGGATACGCAGTATTTT	CSAPRGLDTQYF
-	TRBV7-2	many	TRBJ1-3	TGTGCCAGCAGCCGTAGACTGTCCTCTGGAAACACCATATATTTT	CASSRRLSSGNTIYF
-	TRBV5-1	many	TRBJ1-1	TGCGCCAGCAGCTTGAATGGGGGCTCAGAAACTGAAGCTTTCTTT	CASSLNGGSETEAFF
-	TRBV12-3/TRBV12-4	-	TRBJ2-6	TGTGCCAGCAGTTTGTCGTTTTCTACGGGATCTGGGGCCAACGTCCTGACTTTC	CASSLSFSTGSGANVLTF
TRBD2	TRBV28	many	TRBJ2-1	TGTGCCAGCAGGCGGATGAGCGGGGGGCGCTCCTACAATGAGCAGTTCTTC	CASRRMSGGRSYNEQFF
-	TRBV7-7	many	TRBJ2-1	TGTGCCAGCAGCTTTGGCGGGGTATTTGGCAATGAGCAGTTCTTC	CASSFGGVFGNEQFF
-	TRBV7-9	many	TRBJ1-4	TGTGCCAGCAGCTTAGACCGATACCTTGCAACTAATGAAAAACTGTTTTTT	CASSLDRYLATNEKLFF
TRBD2	TRBV7-2	-	TRBJ2-3	TGTGCCAGCAGCTTAGTTAGCGGGGGGGCACCGGATACGCAGTATTTT	CASSLVSGGAPDTQYF
TRBD1	TRBV7-9	-	TRBJ1-6	TGTGCCAGCAGCGGGCCGTCGGGACAGGAAAAGGGTTCCTATAATTCACCCCTCCACTTT	CASSGPSGQEKGSYNSPLHF
-	TRBV7-2	few	TRBJ1-6	TGTGCCAGCAGCTTCCTTCAGACCCTCCACTTT	CASSFLQTLHF
-	TRBV12-3/TRBV12-4	few	TRBJ1-2	TGTGCCAGCAGTTTGACCGGGACCTGGGGTGGCTACACCTTC	CASSLTGTWGGYTF
TRBD2	TRBV11-2	-	TRBJ2-3	TGTGCCAGCAGCAAACATGGGCCGGGGGGGAGTTATAGCACAGATACGCAGTATTTT	CASSKHGPGGSYSTDTQYF
-	TRBV4-1	-	TRBJ1-2	TGCGCCAGCAGCCAAGGTAGACTACCGTGGGCAGTCGATGGCTACACCTTC	CASSQGRLPWAVDGYTF
TRBD2	TRBV11-3	medium-sized	TRBJ2-1	TGTGCCAGCAGCTTAGGGACTAGCGGGGGGGCCAATGAGCAGTTCTTC	CASSLGTSGGANEQFF
-	TRBV9	few	TRBJ2-3	TGTGCCAGCAGCGTAGATTGGAACACAGATACGCAGTATTTT	CASSVDWNTDTQYF
TRBD2	TRBV20-1	many	TRBJ2-5	TGCAGTGCTCCGGGGGGGGAAGAGACCCAGTACTTC	CSAPGGEETQYF
-	TRBV12-3/TRBV12-4	many	TRBJ2-5	TGTGCCAGCAGTCTCATAGGCATCGAGGAGACCCAGTACTTC	CASSLIGIEETQYF